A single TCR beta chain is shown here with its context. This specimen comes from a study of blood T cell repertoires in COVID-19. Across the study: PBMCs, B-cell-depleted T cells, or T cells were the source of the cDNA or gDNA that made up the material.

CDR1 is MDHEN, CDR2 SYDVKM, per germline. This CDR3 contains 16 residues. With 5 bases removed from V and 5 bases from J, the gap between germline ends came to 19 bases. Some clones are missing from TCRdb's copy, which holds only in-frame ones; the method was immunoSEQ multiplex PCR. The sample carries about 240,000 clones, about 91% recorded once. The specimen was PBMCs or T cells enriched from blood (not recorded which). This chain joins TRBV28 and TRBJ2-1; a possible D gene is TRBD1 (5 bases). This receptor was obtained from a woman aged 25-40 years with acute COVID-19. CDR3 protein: CASSKGLPKLNNEQFF. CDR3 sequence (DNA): TGTGCCAGCAGTAAGGGGTTACCGAAGCTAAACAATGAGCAGTTCTTC. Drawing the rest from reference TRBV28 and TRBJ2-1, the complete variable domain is DVKVTQSSRYLVKRTGEKVFLECVQDMDHENMFWYRQDPGLGLRLIYFSYDVKMKEKGDIPEGYSVSREKKERFSLILESASTNQTSMYLCASSKGLPKLNNEQFFGPGTRLTVL.